Below are 24 T cell receptor beta chains sequenced from a single sample in a study of Ad26.COV2.S vaccination and SARS-CoV-2 variants. Method: immunoSEQ multiplex PCR; TCRdb's copy keeps in-frame clones and lacks some. The sample lists over 400,000 clones; 75% to 90% were seen once. Treatment specified: 15 to 20 received Ad26.COV2.S at low or high dose, single or two shots; 5 received placebo; per-sample allocation not given. Vaccine and placebo recipients were sampled on day 63 after the first injection. This specimen was peripheral blood, taken in a trial of Ad26.COV2.S vaccine versus placebo. Receptors were obtained from a person between 18 and 65 years old who received the Ad26.COV2.S COVID-19 vaccine or a placebo.

V usage is TRBV5-8 and J usage is TRBJ1-1; a possible D gene is TRBD1 (6 bases). Germline assignment: CDR1 SGHTS and CDR2 YDEGEE. V lost 4 bases and J lost 4, with 11 bases in between. The CDR3 loop spans 13 amino acids. CDR3 sequence: CASSRGRFTEAFF. For the CDR3, the DNA is TGTGCCAGCAGCCGGGGGCGCTTCACTGAAGCTTTCTTT.

The chain employs TRBV5-1 and TRBJ2-1, with 8 positions matching TRBD1. The V segment lost 7 bases and the J segment 5 bases; nucleotides outside the gene matches: 8. The CDR3 consists of 14 residues. In germline, CDR1 is SGHRS, CDR2 YFSETQ. The CDR3 loop reads CASSLRGQDNEQFF. The CDR3 coding sequence is TGCGCCAGCTCTTTAAGGGGACAGGACAATGAGCAGTTCTTC. The whole variable domain, remainder taken from reference TRBV5-1 and TRBJ2-1, is KAGVTQTPRYLIKTRGQQVTLSCSPISGHRSVSWYQQTPGQGLQFLFEYFSETQRNKGNFPGRFSGRQFSNSRSEMNVSTLELGDSALYLCASSLRGQDNEQFFGPGTRLTVL.

The V call is TRBV6-4, the J call TRBJ1-1; TRBD1 matches 7 bases. Per germline, CDR1 MRHNA and CDR2 SNTAGT. This CDR3 spans 14 amino acids. The junction had 8 bases not matched to a gene; V was cut back by 9 bases and J by 1 base. Here the CDR3 reads CASPRGTENTEAFF. The CDR3 bases are TGTGCCAGTCCCAGGGGGACAGAGAACACTGAAGCTTTCTTT.

This clone came up once. This chain's CDR3 is CASSRQGAEKLFF. In DNA form, the CDR3 reads TGTGCCAGCAGTCGGCAGGGGGCAGAAAAACTGTTTTTT. V is TRBV6-5 and J is TRBJ1-4; 8 bases line up with TRBD1. The J segment lost 8 bases and the V segment lost 5 bases, leaving 4 bases of the junction unmatched. Germline loops: CDR1 MNHEY, CDR2 SVGAGI. The CDR3 runs 13 residues.

This clone was recorded only once. The rearrangement joins TRBV24-1 to TRBJ2-3; perhaps TRBD2 as D (5 bases). V was clipped by 1 base and J by 6 bases, with 16 bases between them. This CDR3 is built from 16 residues. From germline, CDR1 is KGHDR and CDR2 SFDVKD. Here the CDR3 reads CATSDFGLAGRDTQYF. The CDR3 DNA follows: TGTGCCACCAGTGATTTTGGCCTAGCCGGCCGGGATACGCAGTATTTT.

The V gene is TRBV5-1, the J gene TRBJ2-1; D may match TRBD1 or TRBD2 (6 bases each). Germline V lookup: CDR1 SGHRS, CDR2 YFSETQ. The CDR3 loop spans 14 amino acids. Between the trimmed V and J ends, which lost 6 bases and 4 bases, there was a span of 14 bases. The CDR3 coding sequence is TGCGCCAGCATCCGGGGGCCGTCGTACAATGAGCAGTTCTTC. This sequence encodes CASIRGPSYNEQFF.

This chain links TRBV28 with TRBJ1-2; D perhaps matches TRBD1 (5 bases). Between the trimmed V and J ends, which lost 9 bases and 7 bases, there was a span of 18 bases. Germline CDR1 MDHEN, CDR2 SYDVKM. The CDR3 extends over 13 amino acids. Written as DNA, the CDR3 is TGTGCCAGTCTCCCCCCGGGGGTTGGTGGCTACACCTTC. Amino acid sequence: CASLPPGVGGYTF.

The table lists this clone with many counts. This chain connects TRBV19 to TRBJ1-5; D gene ambiguous. The V gene's germline CDR1 is LNHDA and CDR2 SQIVND (reference sequence). CDR3 length: 16 residues. The V end lost 2 bases, the J end lost 5 bases, and 16 bases lay between the germline ends. The CDR3 DNA reads as TGTGCCAGTAGTATATCGAGACACACCGTGGATCAGCCCCAGCATTTT. It specifies CASSISRHTVDQPQHF.

The chain joins TRBV28 to TRBJ1-3; no reliable D call. CDR1 MDHEN and CDR2 SYDVKM come from the germline V gene. Trimming shortened V by 4 bases and J by 0 bases, and 7 bases separated the two germline ends. This CDR3 is 14 amino acids long. CDR3 DNA sequence: TGTGCCAGCAGTTGGTGGAGCTCTGGAAACACCATATATTTT. This gives the protein CASSWWSSGNTIYF.

V and J are TRBV28 and TRBJ1-2; possible D gene TRBD1, 5 bases. There are 12 residues in the CDR3. Looked up from germline, CDR1 is MDHEN and CDR2 is SYDVKM. With 9 bases removed from V and 4 bases from J, the gap between germline ends came to 12 bases. CDR3 in amino acids: CARQDAGYGYTF. DNA for the CDR3: TGTGCCAGACAGGACGCCGGCTATGGCTACACCTTC.

This chain uses TRBV5-1 with TRBJ2-3; 8 nucleotides line up with TRBD1. Germline V gives CDR1 SGHRS, CDR2 YFSETQ. The CDR3 is made up of 14 amino acids. V shed 1 base and J 5 bases; nucleotides not matched to a gene: 3. CDR3 nucleotide sequence: TGCGCCAGCAGCTTGATACAGGGGGAAGATACGCAGTATTTT. Encoded protein: CASSLIQGEDTQYF.

V and J are TRBV4-2 and TRBJ1-3; the D gene is possibly TRBD1 (6 bases). Germline-derived CDR1 and CDR2 are LGHNA and YNFKEQ. The CDR3 loop spans 16 amino acids. Trimming left V 1 base short and J 1 base short, with 11 bases between. DNA for the CDR3: TGTGCCAGCAGCCAAGCCAGGGGAGGTTCTGGAAACACCATATATTTT. It translates to CASSQARGGSGNTIYF.

A word on this clone: Other DNA sequences in the sample encode the same CDR3. The chain carries TRBV5-4 and TRBJ1-3; D is unclear. Germline V lookup: CDR1 SGHNT, CDR2 YYREEE (reference sequence). The CDR3 runs to 14 residues. V dropped 0 bases and J dropped 0 bases, with 4 bases sitting between them. Written as DNA, the CDR3 is TGTGCCAGCAGCTTGGATGGCTCTGGAAACACCATATATTTT. Its protein product is CASSLDGSGNTIYF.

Points on this clone: At one boundary the junction diverges from the germline segment, which might be a read error. This chain links TRBV12-3 or TRBV12-4 with TRBJ1-4; no clear D gene. CDR3 length: 11 amino acids. CDR3 DNA sequence: TGTGCCAGCAGTGTTAATGAAGAACTGTTTTTT. It translates to CASSVNEELFF.

V is TRBV5-1 and J is TRBJ2-3; D gene unclear. V was trimmed by 0 bases and J by 4 bases, leaving 12 bases between them. The length of the CDR3 is 15 residues. Germline V gene sequence: CDR1 SGHRS, CDR2 YFSETQ. The CDR3 loop reads CASSLASVWADTQYF. The CDR3, as DNA: TGCGCCAGCAGCTTGGCTAGTGTGTGGGCAGATACGCAGTATTTT.

The V and J genes are TRBV7-9 and TRBJ1-1; D is unclear. Germline CDR1 is SEHNR and CDR2 is FQNEAQ (reference sequence). This CDR3 has 15 amino acids. The germline V and J ends were trimmed by 5 bases and 3 bases, with 16 bases remaining between them. The CDR3, as DNA: TGTGCCAGCAGCCCCCGCGGGGTTAGGGACACTGAAGCTTTCTTT. Translated, it gives CASSPRGVRDTEAFF.

This clone was observed a few times. V gene TRBV10-3 combines with J gene TRBJ2-7; 7 bases align to TRBD2. The V and J ends lost 8 bases and 6 bases, in that order; junction bases with no gene match: 13. Germline V gene data show CDR1 as ENHRY and CDR2 as SYGVKD. The CDR3 loop spans 14 amino acids. As DNA, the CDR3 is TGTGCCATCTGGGCGGGGGAATGGATCGGCGAGCAGTACTTC. It codes for CAIWAGEWIGEQYF.

The V gene is TRBV27, the J gene TRBJ1-5, with 7 nucleotides matching TRBD1. The CDR3 extends over 16 amino acids. Trimming cost V 2 bases and J 6 bases; bases outside gene matches: 10. Germline CDR1 reads MNHEY; CDR2 reads SMNVEV (reference sequence). CDR3 coding DNA: TGTGCCAGCAGTTTACACGGACAGGCCCCTGGTCAGCCCCAGCATTTT. Its protein product is CASSLHGQAPGQPQHF.

This clone was recorded once. This chain connects TRBV7-9 to TRBJ2-3; no reliable D call. V was clipped by 5 bases and J by 7 bases, with 10 bases between them. CDR1 is SEHNR, CDR2 FQNEAQ, per germline (reference sequence). The CDR3 has 12 amino acids. CDR3 sequence: CASSPTLNTQYF. CDR3 bases: TGTGCCAGCAGCCCTACCCTAAATACGCAGTATTTT.

J is TRBJ1-2 and V is TRBV24-1; 7 bases fit TRBD1. V gave up 4 bases and J gave up 8 bases; unmatched junction bases: 12. The CDR3 is 15 amino acids. CDR1 and CDR2 from the germline V gene are KGHDR and SFDVKD. CDR3 loop: CATSDPRQGLGGYTF. The CDR3 bases are TGTGCCACCAGTGACCCCAGACAGGGTTTAGGCGGCTACACCTTC.

The chain couples TRBV3-1 (or the pseudogene TRBV3-2) to TRBJ2-3, with no clear D. This CDR3 is built from 13 residues. Germline V gene sequence: CDR1 LGHDT, CDR2 YNNKEL (reference sequence). V gave up 0 bases and J gave up 4 bases, with 5 bases separating them. The CDR3 sequence: CASSQETPDTQYF. For the CDR3, the DNA is TGTGCCAGCAGCCAAGAGACTCCAGATACGCAGTATTTT.

This chain links TRBV28 with TRBJ2-4, with 8 bases matching TRBD2. V shed 4 bases, J shed 7 bases, and the junction held 6 bases outside the gene matches. This CDR3 region has 14 residues. Germline CDR1 MDHEN, CDR2 SYDVKM. The CDR3, as DNA: TGTGCCAGCAGTTCGAGCGGGGGCTCTAACATTCAGTACTTC. This gives the protein CASSSSGGSNIQYF. The whole variable domain, remainder taken from reference TRBV28 and TRBJ2-4, is DVKVTQSSRYLVKRTGEKVFLECVQDMDHENMFWYRQDPGLGLRLIYFSYDVKMKEKGDIPEGYSVSREKKERFSLILESASTNQTSMYLCASSSSGGSNIQYFGAGTRLSVL.

The chain has TRBV11-1 and TRBJ2-2, with 7 nucleotides matching TRBD2. V trimming: 5 bases; J trimming: 4 bases; junction bases outside the gene matches: 7. The germline CDR1 and CDR2 sequences are SGHAT and FQDESV (reference sequence). The CDR3 length is 15 residues. The CDR3 spells CASSPRDYPTGELFF. CDR3 nucleotide sequence: TGTGCCAGCAGCCCCCGGGACTACCCCACCGGGGAGCTGTTTTTT.

Comments on this clone: The sample carries other DNA sequences with the same CDR3. CDR3 loop: CASSRPTYEQYF. The CDR3 coding sequence is TGTGCCAGCAGCCGACCTACCTACGAGCAGTACTTC. The J gene is TRBJ2-7, the V gene TRBV6-2 or TRBV6-3; D not certain. The germline V gene encodes CDR1 MNHEY and CDR2 SVGEGT. Trimming removed 6 bases from V and 2 bases from J, with 8 bases in between. The CDR3 totals 12 residues.